In this sample, the clone carrying this TCR beta chain turned up a few times. What it binds is not known. These data originate in a study of cytomegalovirus exposure and HLA in healthy donors. Study results and limitations: CMV antigen specificity was confirmed in vitro for three CMV-associated chains.

The CDR3 runs to 15 residues. V shed 6 bases and J shed 0 bases, with 14 bases lying between them. Germline CDR1 reads MNHEY; CDR2 reads SVGAGI. Nominally healthy donors were sampled, though unrecorded immune exposures were likely. Vbeta (60) and Jbeta (13) primers were used in the PCR. The table came from immunoSEQ multiplex PCR; TCRdb's copy has only in-frame clones and leaves some out. The sample records more than 100,000 clones, under 75% being singletons. The TCR was taken from a woman between 40 and 55 years old in good health and CMV-seronegative. The sample comprised PBMCs. The chain is built from TRBV6-5 and TRBJ1-1; possibly TRBD1 for D (5 bases). The CDR3 sequence is CASRGVGVVNTEAFF. In DNA, the CDR3 is TGTGCCAGCAGAGGGGTAGGTGTGGTGAACACTGAAGCTTTCTTT.